These T cell receptor beta chains were read from a single sample in a study of pediatric ulcerative colitis. Repertoires were generated with immunoSEQ multiplex PCR, while TCRdb's copy carries only in-frame clones and drops some. The table shows more than 10,000 clones, with more than 70% occurring only once. Source material: gut tissue. The receptor source for this set is a boy younger than 18 who was a control in a study of pediatric ulcerative colitis. CDR3s include the opening cysteine and the closing phenylalanine or tryptophan. Fields, in order: D gene, V gene, J gene, CDR3 protein. D genes are given only for firm matches.

d_gene: NA
v_gene: TRBV10-3
j_gene: TRBJ1-5
CDR3aa: CAISQGPDQPQHF

d_gene: TRBD2
v_gene: TRBV2
j_gene: TRBJ2-7
CDR3aa: CASSEGVAGGPYEQYF

d_gene: NA
v_gene: TRBV14
j_gene: TRBJ1-2
CDR3aa: CASSLLPGRTNYGYTF

d_gene: NA
v_gene: TRBV18
j_gene: TRBJ1-1
CDR3aa: CASSLRRNTEAFF

d_gene: TRBD1
v_gene: TRBV7-3
j_gene: TRBJ1-2
CDR3aa: CASSSRQGLGYTF

d_gene: NA
v_gene: TRBV19
j_gene: TRBJ1-1
CDR3aa: CASSTPRGGALEAFF

d_gene: NA
v_gene: TRBV18
j_gene: TRBJ1-1
CDR3aa: CASSPQLGDTEAFF

d_gene: TRBD1
v_gene: TRBV5-6
j_gene: TRBJ1-4
CDR3aa: CASSLRAGGNEKLFF

d_gene: NA
v_gene: TRBV7-9
j_gene: TRBJ2-1
CDR3aa: CASSLTPQGYNEQFF

d_gene: NA
v_gene: TRBV6-5
j_gene: TRBJ2-3
CDR3aa: CASSYSTAASTDTQYF

d_gene: TRBD1
v_gene: TRBV27
j_gene: TRBJ2-1
CDR3aa: CASSPGGLTYNEQFF

d_gene: TRBD2
v_gene: TRBV29-1
j_gene: TRBJ2-5
CDR3aa: CSVGLAGGPIGAETQYF

d_gene: NA
v_gene: TRBV7-9
j_gene: TRBJ2-2
CDR3aa: CASSHGSPTGELFF

d_gene: TRBD1
v_gene: TRBV7-8
j_gene: TRBJ2-2
CDR3aa: CASSLPRLDRGLTGELFF

d_gene: NA
v_gene: TRBV11-3
j_gene: TRBJ2-1
CDR3aa: CASSFFASRASYNEQFF

d_gene: NA
v_gene: TRBV27
j_gene: TRBJ1-4
CDR3aa: CASSLFLGTPNEKLFF

d_gene: NA
v_gene: TRBV30
j_gene: TRBJ1-1
CDR3aa: CAWSGAGWTEAFF

d_gene: NA
v_gene: TRBV13
j_gene: TRBJ2-5
CDR3aa: CASSHRIQETQYF

d_gene: TRBD2
v_gene: TRBV7-2
j_gene: TRBJ2-2
CDR3aa: CASSPPTSPVTGELFF

d_gene: NA
v_gene: TRBV27
j_gene: TRBJ1-2
CDR3aa: CASSLTQGGVGSYGYTF

d_gene: NA
v_gene: TRBV18
j_gene: TRBJ2-2
CDR3aa: CASSPLVGDTGELFF

d_gene: TRBD2
v_gene: TRBV6-5
j_gene: TRBJ2-3
CDR3aa: CASTRSGGFRDTQYF

d_gene: NA
v_gene: TRBV7-9
j_gene: TRBJ2-5
CDR3aa: CATPGRGPRKTQYF

d_gene: NA
v_gene: TRBV18
j_gene: TRBJ1-1
CDR3aa: CASSLPDEPPTEAFF

d_gene: NA
v_gene: TRBV19
j_gene: TRBJ2-6
CDR3aa: CATERGRGPGANVLTF

d_gene: TRBD1
v_gene: TRBV19
j_gene: TRBJ2-4
CDR3aa: CASSIKGDRGQNIQYF

d_gene: TRBD1
v_gene: TRBV6-5
j_gene: TRBJ1-2
CDR3aa: CASRIRTGWAYGYTF

d_gene: NA
v_gene: TRBV12-5
j_gene: TRBJ2-7
CDR3aa: CASGLVAQAPNF

d_gene: NA
v_gene: TRBV5-1
j_gene: TRBJ1-5
CDR3aa: CASSLDFDQPQHF

d_gene: TRBD1
v_gene: TRBV7-2
j_gene: TRBJ1-4
CDR3aa: CASSLDAGTGEEKLFF

d_gene: TRBD1
v_gene: TRBV30
j_gene: TRBJ1-5
CDR3aa: CACNRDRGNQPQHF

d_gene: NA
v_gene: TRBV5-4
j_gene: TRBJ2-2
CDR3aa: CASSPLWNTGELFF

d_gene: TRBD1
v_gene: TRBV19
j_gene: TRBJ1-3
CDR3aa: CASSTGTGGNTIYF

d_gene: TRBD1
v_gene: TRBV29-1
j_gene: TRBJ1-1
CDR3aa: CSGRQGRDTEAFF

d_gene: NA
v_gene: TRBV19
j_gene: TRBJ2-1
CDR3aa: CASRDRYSTHEQFF

d_gene: TRBD2
v_gene: TRBV11-2
j_gene: TRBJ2-1
CDR3aa: CASGTGTSVYNEQFF

d_gene: NA
v_gene: TRBV5-6
j_gene: TRBJ1-4
CDR3aa: CASSLKGYEKLFF

d_gene: NA
v_gene: TRBV11-3
j_gene: TRBJ2-5
CDR3aa: CASSQEWRYQETQYF

d_gene: TRBD1
v_gene: TRBV7-9
j_gene: TRBJ1-1
CDR3aa: CASSSTGTANTEAFF

d_gene: TRBD2
v_gene: TRBV9
j_gene: TRBJ2-5
CDR3aa: CASSRGLSQETQYF

d_gene: NA
v_gene: TRBV5-1
j_gene: TRBJ1-4
CDR3aa: CASSLRAVGAWEKLFF

d_gene: NA
v_gene: TRBV18
j_gene: TRBJ2-2
CDR3aa: CASSHGLPGTTGELFF

d_gene: NA
v_gene: TRBV7-9
j_gene: TRBJ2-1
CDR3aa: CASTPGATYNEQFF

d_gene: TRBD1
v_gene: TRBV30
j_gene: TRBJ2-7
CDR3aa: CAWIRDSSYEQYF

d_gene: NA
v_gene: TRBV9
j_gene: TRBJ2-1
CDR3aa: CASSVVPSSRGYNEQFF